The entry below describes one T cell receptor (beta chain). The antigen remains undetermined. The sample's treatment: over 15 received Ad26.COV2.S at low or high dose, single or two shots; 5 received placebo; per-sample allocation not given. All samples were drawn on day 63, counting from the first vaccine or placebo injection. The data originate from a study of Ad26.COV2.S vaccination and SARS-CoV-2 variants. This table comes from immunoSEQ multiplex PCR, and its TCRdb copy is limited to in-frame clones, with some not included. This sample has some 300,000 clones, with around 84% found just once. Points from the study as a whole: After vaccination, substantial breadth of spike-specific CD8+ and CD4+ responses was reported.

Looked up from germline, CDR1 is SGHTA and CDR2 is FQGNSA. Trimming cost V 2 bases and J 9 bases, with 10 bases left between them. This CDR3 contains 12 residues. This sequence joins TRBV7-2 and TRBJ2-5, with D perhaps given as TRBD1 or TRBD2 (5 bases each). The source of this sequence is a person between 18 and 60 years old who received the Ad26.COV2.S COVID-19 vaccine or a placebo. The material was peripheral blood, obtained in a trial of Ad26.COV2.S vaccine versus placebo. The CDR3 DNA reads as TGTGCCAGCAGCTTACGGGGCAGGGCCCAGTACTTC. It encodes CASSLRGRAQYF.